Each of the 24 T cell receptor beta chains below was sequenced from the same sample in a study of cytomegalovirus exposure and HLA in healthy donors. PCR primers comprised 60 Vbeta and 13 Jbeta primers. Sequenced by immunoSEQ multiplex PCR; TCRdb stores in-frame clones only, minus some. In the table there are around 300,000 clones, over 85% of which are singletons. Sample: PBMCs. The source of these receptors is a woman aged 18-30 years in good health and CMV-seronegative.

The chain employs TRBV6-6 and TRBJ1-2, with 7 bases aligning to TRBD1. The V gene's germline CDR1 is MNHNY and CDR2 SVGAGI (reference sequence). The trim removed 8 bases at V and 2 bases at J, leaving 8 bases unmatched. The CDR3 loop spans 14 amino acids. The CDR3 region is CASHGQASNYGYTF. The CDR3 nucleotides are TGTGCCAGCCATGGACAGGCCTCGAACTATGGCTACACCTTC.

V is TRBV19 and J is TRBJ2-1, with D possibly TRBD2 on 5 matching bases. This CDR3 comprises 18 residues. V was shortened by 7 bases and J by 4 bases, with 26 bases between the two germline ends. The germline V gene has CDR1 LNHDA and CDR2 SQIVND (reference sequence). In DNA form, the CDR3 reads TGTGCCAGTACCCCCTCCCGCGCAGGAAGCGAGCGGTACAATGAGCAGTTCTTC. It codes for CASTPSRAGSERYNEQFF.

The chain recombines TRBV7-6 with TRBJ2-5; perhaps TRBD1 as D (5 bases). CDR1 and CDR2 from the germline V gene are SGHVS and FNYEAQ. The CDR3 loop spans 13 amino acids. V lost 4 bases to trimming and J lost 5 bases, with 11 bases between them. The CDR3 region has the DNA TGTGCCAGCAGCTCACAGGCCATGGAGACCCAGTACTTC. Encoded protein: CASSSQAMETQYF. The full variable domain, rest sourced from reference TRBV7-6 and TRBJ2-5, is GAGVSQSPRYKVTKRGQDVALRCDPISGHVSLYWYRQALGQGPEFLTYFNYEAQQDKSGLPNDRFSAERPEGSISTLTIQRTEQRDSAMYRCASSSQAMETQYFGPGTRLLVL.

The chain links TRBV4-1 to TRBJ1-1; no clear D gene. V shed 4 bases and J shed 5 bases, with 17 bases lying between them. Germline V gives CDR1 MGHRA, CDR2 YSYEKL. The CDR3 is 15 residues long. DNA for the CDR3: TGCGCCAGCAGCCTCACGGGTGATCTAAAGACTGAAGCTTTCTTT. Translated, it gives CASSLTGDLKTEAFF.

The CDR3: CASSQEGRWRVNSPLHF. The DNA for the CDR3 is TGCGCCAGCAGCCAAGAAGGGAGATGGAGGGTGAATTCACCCCTCCACTTT. The V gene is TRBV4-1, the J gene TRBJ1-6; no definite D call. The CDR3 is made up of 17 amino acids. Germline V gene lookup returns CDR1 MGHRA and CDR2 YSYEKL. The V gene lost 0 bases and the J gene lost 7 bases, with 16 bases spanning the gap.

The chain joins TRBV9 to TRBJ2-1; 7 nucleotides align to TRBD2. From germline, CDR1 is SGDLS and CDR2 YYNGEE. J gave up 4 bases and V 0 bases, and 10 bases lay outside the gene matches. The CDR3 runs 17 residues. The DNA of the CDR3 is TGTGCCAGCAGCGTAGGGACTAGAGGTTCGGTATACAATGAGCAGTTCTTC. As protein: CASSVGTRGSVYNEQFF.

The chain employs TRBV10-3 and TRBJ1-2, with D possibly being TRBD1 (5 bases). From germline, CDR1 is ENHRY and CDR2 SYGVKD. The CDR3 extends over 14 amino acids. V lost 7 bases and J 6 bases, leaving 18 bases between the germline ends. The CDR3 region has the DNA TGTGCCATCATCGGGGCCGGGGGGGAGAATGGCTACACCTTC. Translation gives CAIIGAGGENGYTF.

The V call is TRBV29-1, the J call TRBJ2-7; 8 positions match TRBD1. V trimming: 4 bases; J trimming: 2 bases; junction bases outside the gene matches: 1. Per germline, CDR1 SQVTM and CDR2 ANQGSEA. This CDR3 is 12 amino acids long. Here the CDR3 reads CSVGTGPYEQYF. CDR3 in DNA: TGCAGCGTTGGGACAGGGCCCTACGAGCAGTACTTC.

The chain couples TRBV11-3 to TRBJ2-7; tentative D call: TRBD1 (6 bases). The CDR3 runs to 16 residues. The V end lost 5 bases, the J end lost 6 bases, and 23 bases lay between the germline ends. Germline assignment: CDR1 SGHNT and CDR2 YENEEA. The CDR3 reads CASSPNLGASPPEQYF. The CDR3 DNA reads TGTGCCAGCAGCCCTAACCTGGGGGCCTCACCACCCGAGCAGTACTTC.

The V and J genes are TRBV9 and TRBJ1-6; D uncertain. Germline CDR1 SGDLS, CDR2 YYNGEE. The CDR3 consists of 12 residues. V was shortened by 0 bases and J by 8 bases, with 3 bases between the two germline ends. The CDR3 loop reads CASSVADSPLHF. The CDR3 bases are TGTGCCAGCAGCGTAGCGGATTCACCCCTCCACTTT.

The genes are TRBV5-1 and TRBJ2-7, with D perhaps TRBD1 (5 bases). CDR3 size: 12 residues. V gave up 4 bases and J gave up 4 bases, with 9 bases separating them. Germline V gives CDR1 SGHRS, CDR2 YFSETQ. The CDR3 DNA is TGCGCCAGCAGCCAGGGTGCTTACGAGCAGTACTTC. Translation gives CASSQGAYEQYF.

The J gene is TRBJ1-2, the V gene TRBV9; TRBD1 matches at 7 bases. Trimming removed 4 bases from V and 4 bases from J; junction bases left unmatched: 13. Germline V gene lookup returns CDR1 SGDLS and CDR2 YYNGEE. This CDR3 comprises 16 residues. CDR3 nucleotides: TGTGCCAGCAGCCTCACAACCGGACAGGCACCCTATGGCTACACCTTC. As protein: CASSLTTGQAPYGYTF.

CDR3 nucleotides: TGTGCCAGCCTAACCTACACAGGGAATGGCTACACCTTC. Translation: CASLTYTGNGYTF. The V and J genes are TRBV7-9 and TRBJ1-2, with D perhaps matching TRBD1 (6 bases). V was pared by 8 bases and J by 6 bases, with 16 bases between. This CDR3 region has 13 residues. Germline CDR1 is SEHNR and CDR2 is FQNEAQ (reference sequence).

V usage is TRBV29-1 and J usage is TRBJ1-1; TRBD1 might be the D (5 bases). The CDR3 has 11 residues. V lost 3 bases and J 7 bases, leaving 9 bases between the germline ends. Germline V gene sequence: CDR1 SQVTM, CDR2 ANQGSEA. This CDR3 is CSVDRASEAFF. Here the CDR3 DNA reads TGCAGCGTTGACAGGGCAAGTGAAGCTTTCTTT.

The CDR3 DNA sequence: TGTGCCAGCAGATCCGGGACAAACACAGATACGCAGTATTTT. It encodes CASRSGTNTDTQYF. The chain employs TRBV9 and TRBJ2-3; D is perhaps TRBD1 (6 bases). The ends were cut back, 5 bases at V and 2 bases at J, with 12 bases in the middle. Per germline, CDR1 SGDLS and CDR2 YYNGEE. The length of the CDR3 is 14 residues.

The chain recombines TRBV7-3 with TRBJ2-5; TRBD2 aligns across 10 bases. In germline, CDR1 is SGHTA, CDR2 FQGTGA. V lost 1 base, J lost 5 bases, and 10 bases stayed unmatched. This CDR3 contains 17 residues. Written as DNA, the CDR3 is TGTGCCAGCAGCTTAAACGGGCTAGCGGGGGTAGAGGAGACCCAGTACTTC. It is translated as CASSLNGLAGVEETQYF.

CDR3 coding DNA: TGTGCCAGCAGCTTAGCTGGTAGGGGGAACACTGAAGCTTTCTTT. Translated: CASSLAGRGNTEAFF. This chain joins TRBV7-9 and TRBJ1-1; a weak D match, TRBD1 (5 bases). In germline, CDR1 is SEHNR, CDR2 FQNEAQ (reference sequence). V was clipped by 0 bases and J by 1 base, with 9 bases between them. CDR3 length: 15 residues.

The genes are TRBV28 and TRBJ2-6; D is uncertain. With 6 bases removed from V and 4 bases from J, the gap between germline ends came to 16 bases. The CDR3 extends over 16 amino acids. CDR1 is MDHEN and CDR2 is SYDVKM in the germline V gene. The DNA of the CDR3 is TGTGCCAGCAGCACGCCGACTCCACTCGGGGCCAACGTCCTGACTTTC. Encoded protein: CASSTPTPLGANVLTF.

The CDR3 bases are TGTGCCAGCAGCTTAGTGAGGTCAGGGGACTATGGCTACACCTTC. Its translation: CASSLVRSGDYGYTF. This chain links TRBV7-9 with TRBJ1-2; weak D call: TRBD1 (6 bases). The V end was cut by 1 base, the J end by 3 bases, with 12 bases between. This CDR3 region has 15 residues. Germline loops: CDR1 SEHNR, CDR2 FQNEAQ (reference sequence). Combining the CDR3 with reference TRBV7-9 and TRBJ1-2 gives the whole variable domain DTGVSQNPRHKITKRGQNVTFRCDPISEHNRLYWYRQTLGQGPEFLTYFQNEAQLEKSRLLSDRFSAERPKGSFSTLEIQRTEQGDSAMYLCASSLVRSGDYGYTFGSGTRLTVV.

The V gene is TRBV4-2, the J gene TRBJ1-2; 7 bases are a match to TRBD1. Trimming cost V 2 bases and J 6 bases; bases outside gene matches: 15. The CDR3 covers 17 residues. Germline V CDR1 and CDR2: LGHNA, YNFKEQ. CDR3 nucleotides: TGTGCCAGCAGCCAAAACGTATTACCCACAGGGGTGGATGGCTACACCTTC. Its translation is CASSQNVLPTGVDGYTF.

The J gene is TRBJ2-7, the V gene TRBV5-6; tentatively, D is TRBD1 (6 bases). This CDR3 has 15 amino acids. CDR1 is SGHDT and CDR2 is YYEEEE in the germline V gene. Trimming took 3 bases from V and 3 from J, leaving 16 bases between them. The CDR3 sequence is CASSSLGHGLYEQYF. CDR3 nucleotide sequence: TGTGCCAGCAGCTCGCTGGGACACGGTCTCTACGAGCAGTACTTC. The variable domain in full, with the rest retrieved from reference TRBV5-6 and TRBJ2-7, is DAGVTQSPTHLIKTRGQQVTLRCSPKSGHDTVSWYQQALGQGPQFIFQYYEEEERQRGNFPDRFSGHQFPNYSSELNVNALLLGDSALYLCASSSLGHGLYEQYFGPGTRLTVT.

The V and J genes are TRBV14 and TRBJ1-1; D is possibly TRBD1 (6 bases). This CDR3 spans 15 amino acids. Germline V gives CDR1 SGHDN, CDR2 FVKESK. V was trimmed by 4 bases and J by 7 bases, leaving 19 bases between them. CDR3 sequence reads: CASSPPDRRRYEAFF. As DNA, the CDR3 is TGTGCCAGCAGCCCCCCCGACAGGCGCCGATATGAAGCTTTCTTT.

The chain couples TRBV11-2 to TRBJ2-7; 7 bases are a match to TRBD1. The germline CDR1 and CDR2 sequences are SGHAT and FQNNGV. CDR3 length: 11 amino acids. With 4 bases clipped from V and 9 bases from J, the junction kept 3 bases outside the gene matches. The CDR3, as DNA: TGTGCCAGCAGCTACTGGACAGGGCAGTACTTC. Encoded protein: CASSYWTGQYF. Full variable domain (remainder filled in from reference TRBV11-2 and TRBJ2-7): EAGVAQSPRYKIIEKRQSVAFWCNPISGHATLYWYQQILGQGPKLLIQFQNNGVVDDSQLPKDRFSAERLKGVDSTLKIQPAKLEDSAVYLCASSYWTGQYFGPGTRLTVT.

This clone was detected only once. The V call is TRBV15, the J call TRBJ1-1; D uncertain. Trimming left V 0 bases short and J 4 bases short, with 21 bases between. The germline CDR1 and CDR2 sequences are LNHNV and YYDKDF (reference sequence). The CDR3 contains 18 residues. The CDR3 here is CATSRDQSGQTTITEAFF. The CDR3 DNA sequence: TGTGCCACCAGCAGAGATCAGTCGGGCCAGACTACCATCACTGAAGCTTTCTTT.